These T cell receptor beta chains were read from a single sample in a study of Ad26.COV2.S vaccination and SARS-CoV-2 variants. Some clones are missing from TCRdb's copy, which holds only in-frame ones; the method was immunoSEQ multiplex PCR. There are under 400,000 clones in the sample; around 90% occur only once, and 3.4% lies in the top ten. This sample comprised peripheral blood, obtained in a trial of Ad26.COV2.S vaccine versus placebo. The source is a person between 18 and 65 years old who received the Ad26.COV2.S COVID-19 vaccine or a placebo. Each CDR3 is given with its conserved first and last residue. The D gene is left open where the match is weak. Clone sizes are given selectively: once, few, many, or a class where the clone is expanded.

TRBV14	17	TRBJ1-6	-	-	CASSQDKRKIGDSPLHF	TGTGCCAGCAGCCAAGATAAGCGGAAAATCGGGGATTCACCCCTCCACTTT
TRBV19	13	TRBJ2-5	once	-	CASVPQGGTTQYF	TGTGCCAGCGTCCCCCAGGGGGGCACGACCCAGTACTTC
TRBV6-5	14	TRBJ2-7	-	TRBD1	CASSYSGQGYEQYF	TGTGCCAGCAGTTACTCCGGACAGGGTTACGAGCAGTACTTC
TRBV3-1/TRBV3-2	14	TRBJ1-3	-	-	CASSLSDSGNTIYF	TGTGCCAGCAGCCTTTCAGACTCTGGAAACACCATATATTTT
TRBV28	15	TRBJ2-1	-	-	CASSLPPGLGLGGFF	TGTGCCAGCAGTTTGCCCCCGGGACTGGGCCTAGGGGGGTTCTTC
TRBV9	14	TRBJ1-2	-	TRBD1	CASLGQGGNYGYTF	TGTGCCAGCTTGGGACAGGGGGGAAATTATGGCTACACCTTC
TRBV4-1	15	TRBJ2-1	-	-	CASSPIRGGHDEQFF	TGCGCCAGCAGCCCCATTAGGGGGGGGCATGATGAGCAGTTCTTC
TRBV7-9	12	TRBJ1-1	-	-	CASSPGLAEAFF	TGTGCCAGCAGCCCAGGGCTCGCTGAAGCTTTCTTT
TRBV7-3	13	TRBJ1-2	-	TRBD1	CASSAGQAYGYTF	TGTGCCAGCAGCGCGGGACAGGCCTATGGCTACACCTTC
TRBV28	16	TRBJ1-6	-	-	CASSLLPGANNSPLHF	TGTGCCAGCAGTTTATTGCCAGGCGCGAATAATTCACCCCTCCACTTT
TRBV3-1/TRBV3-2	13	TRBJ2-2	-	-	CASNLWNTGELFF	TGTGCCAGCAACCTTTGGAACACCGGGGAGCTGTTTTTT
TRBV7-2	16	TRBJ1-2	-	-	CASSLTGLIFFAGYTF	TGTGCCAGCAGCTTAACGGGGCTCATCTTCTTCGCAGGCTACACCTTC
TRBV27	17	TRBJ2-3	-	-	CASSLQRASYSTDTQYF	TGTGCCAGCAGTCTTCAGCGGGCCTCATATAGCACAGATACGCAGTATTTT
TRBV27	16	TRBJ2-7	-	TRBD2	CASSLRGGQRLREQYF	TGTGCCAGCAGTTTACGCGGGGGTCAGAGACTACGCGAGCAGTACTTC
TRBV12-3/TRBV12-4	13	TRBJ1-4	few	-	CASSRDGNEKLFF	TGTGCCAGCAGCCGGGACGGAAATGAAAAACTGTTTTTT
TRBV5-6	18	TRBJ1-1	-	TRBD1	CASRGVGTGDPRGTEAFF	TGTGCCAGCAGGGGGGTAGGGACAGGGGACCCGAGGGGCACTGAAGCTTTCTTT
TRBV29-1	13	TRBJ1-1	-	-	CSVEGLLLDEAFF	TGCAGCGTTGAGGGCCTGCTCTTAGATGAAGCTTTCTTT
TRBV14	12	TRBJ1-1	-	-	CASGRVNTEAFF	TGTGCCAGCGGTCGGGTGAACACTGAAGCTTTCTTT
TRBV13	14	TRBJ1-1	-	-	CASSLQGADPEAFF	TGTGCCAGCAGCTTACAGGGCGCGGATCCGGAAGCTTTCTTT
TRBV28	15	TRBJ1-2	-	TRBD1	CASSLSDRANYGYTF	TGTGCCAGCAGTTTATCCGACAGGGCTAACTATGGCTACACCTTC
TRBV30	13	TRBJ2-7	-	TRBD1	CAWLRDRGAEQYF	TGTGCCTGGCTCAGGGACAGGGGGGCCGAGCAGTACTTC
TRBV28	17	TRBJ2-3	-	TRBD2	CASSRFGVAGGSDTQYF	TGTGCCAGCAGCCGATTCGGAGTAGCGGGGGGGTCAGATACGCAGTATTTT
TRBV27	15	TRBJ2-5	-	-	CASSSYGQPQETQYF	TGTGCCAGCAGTTCCTATGGACAGCCGCAAGAGACCCAGTACTTC
TRBV5-4	11	TRBJ1-2	few	-	CASTMGGGYTF	TGTGCCAGCACCATGGGTGGTGGCTACACCTTC
TRBV5-1	15	TRBJ2-1	-	-	CASSRVRRIDNEQFF	TGCGCCAGCAGCCGAGTTAGGAGGATTGACAATGAGCAGTTCTTC
TRBV4-2	15	TRBJ2-3	few	-	CASSQEGDSTDTQYF	TGTGCCAGCAGCCAAGAAGGTGACAGCACAGATACGCAGTATTTT
TRBV30	13	TRBJ2-7	-	-	CAWTMGGPYEQYF	TGTGCCTGGACTATGGGGGGGCCCTACGAGCAGTACTTC
TRBV6-5	13	TRBJ1-1	-	-	CASSYGAVREAFF	TGTGCCAGCAGTTACGGGGCAGTCAGGGAAGCTTTCTTT
TRBV19	15	TRBJ2-1	-	-	CASTPRVSSYNEQFF	TGTGCCAGTACCCCCCGCGTTTCCAGTTACAATGAGCAGTTCTTC
TRBV5-1	13	TRBJ2-7	-	-	CASSLFDSYEQYF	TGCGCCAGCAGCTTGTTTGACTCCTACGAGCAGTACTTC
TRBV5-4	15	TRBJ1-2	once	-	CASSLDEGGNYGYTF	TGTGCCAGCAGCTTGGATGAGGGGGGGAACTATGGCTACACCTTC
TRBV5-8	16	TRBJ2-7	-	TRBD1	CASSLLPGGSTYEQYF	TGTGCCAGCAGCTTGTTGCCAGGGGGAAGCACCTACGAGCAGTACTTC
TRBV19	11	TRBJ1-5	-	-	CASSTDGPQHF	TGTGCCAGTAGTACAGACGGGCCCCAGCATTTT
TRBV6-5	14	TRBJ2-5	once	-	CASRSPGIQETQYF	TGTGCCAGCAGGAGCCCAGGAATCCAAGAGACCCAGTACTTC
TRBV6-5	13	TRBJ1-3	-	-	CASSYGRGNTIYF	TGTGCCAGCAGTTACGGACGAGGAAACACCATATATTTT
TRBV5-1	14	TRBJ2-5	once	TRBD2	CASSLAGITLAQYF	TGCGCCAGCAGTTTAGCGGGGATTACTCTGGCCCAGTACTTC
TRBV10-3	14	TRBJ1-2	-	TRBD1	CAITRDRGQYGYTF	TGTGCCATCACCCGAGACAGGGGTCAATATGGCTACACCTTC
TRBV4-1	12	TRBJ1-4	-	-	CASSPDNEKLFF	TGCGCCAGCAGCCCGGATAATGAAAAACTGTTTTTT
TRBV19	14	TRBJ1-6	-	-	CASQKGEGNSPLHF	TGTGCCAGTCAAAAGGGGGAAGGAAATTCACCCCTCCACTTT
TRBV3-1/TRBV3-2	17	TRBJ1-6	-	-	CASSQGKTGRLISPLHF	TGTGCCAGCAGCCAAGGAAAGACAGGAAGATTGATTTCACCCCTCCACTTT
TRBV7-2	16	TRBJ1-5	-	TRBD1	CASSLTGDPRNQPQHF	TGTGCCAGCAGCTTAACAGGGGATCCCCGCAATCAGCCCCAGCATTTT
TRBV5-1	13	TRBJ1-2	-	-	CASSLTGSYGYTF	TGCGCCAGCAGCTTGACGGGTAGCTATGGCTACACCTTC
TRBV18	13	TRBJ2-7	-	-	CASSEEQDYEQYF	TGTGCCAGCTCAGAGGAACAGGATTACGAGCAGTACTTC
TRBV5-1	15	TRBJ2-6	once	-	CASSFLTSGANVLTF	TGCGCCAGCAGCTTTTTGACCTCTGGGGCCAACGTCCTGACTTTC
TRBV7-3	15	TRBJ1-1	once	-	CASSLSPGTNTEAFF	TGTGCCAGCAGCTTATCCCCAGGGACGAACACTGAAGCTTTCTTT
TRBV5-8	14	TRBJ1-5	-	-	CASRMVGENQPQHF	TGTGCCAGCAGAATGGTTGGGGAAAATCAGCCCCAGCATTTT
TRBV5-1	15	TRBJ1-6	few	TRBD1	CASSDRDRHNSPLHF	TGCGCCAGCAGCGACCGGGACAGGCATAATTCACCCCTCCACTTT
TRBV19	15	TRBJ1-5	-	-	CASSIWSGGNQPQHF	TGTGCCAGTAGTATTTGGTCAGGGGGCAATCAGCCCCAGCATTTT
TRBV9	13	TRBJ1-1	-	-	CASSVGPNTEAFF	TGTGCCAGCAGCGTAGGGCCGAACACTGAAGCTTTCTTT
TRBV5-4	16	TRBJ2-7	-	TRBD1	CASSYLGQAFSYEQYF	TGTGCCAGCAGCTATTTGGGACAGGCCTTCTCCTACGAGCAGTACTTC